The 21 T cell receptor beta chains reported below all come from one sample, sequenced in a study of blood T cell repertoires in COVID-19. The data were produced by immunoSEQ multiplex PCR, yet TCRdb's version contains in-frame clones alone and is incomplete. The data contain 130,000 to 150,000 clones, 85% of them singletons. Sample: peripheral blood. The receptor source for this set is a woman between 35 and 50 years old with active or convalescent COVID-19.

Concerning this clone: The junction and the germline gene differ at one end; a read error may be behind it. The chain joins TRBV27 to TRBJ2-1; D might be TRBD1 (6 bases). The CDR3 extends over 14 amino acids. The germline gives CDR1 MNHEY, CDR2 SMNVEV (reference sequence). The CDR3 region is CASSLFPGHRFQVF. The CDR3 DNA is TGTGCCAGCAGTTTATTTCCGGGACATAGGTTCCAGGTCTTC.

The chain couples TRBV5-1 to TRBJ2-6; perhaps TRBD1 as D (5 bases). Germline lookup yields CDR1 SGHRS and CDR2 YFSETQ. Deletions cut 6 bases from V and 0 bases from J, with 7 bases between. This CDR3 comprises 14 residues. CDR3 in DNA: TGCGCCAGCAAACAGGACTCTGGGGCCAACGTCCTGACTTTC. This sequence encodes CASKQDSGANVLTF.

CDR3 loop: CASSYGRGRETQYF. The CDR3 nucleotides read TGTGCCAGCAGTTACGGCAGGGGGCGTGAGACCCAGTACTTC. The V call is TRBV6-6, the J call TRBJ2-5; 8 bases are a match to TRBD1. The germline V gene has CDR1 MNHNY and CDR2 SVGAGI (reference sequence). The CDR3 loop spans 14 amino acids. V shed 2 bases, J shed 5 bases, and the junction held 4 bases outside the gene matches.

This clone was seen just once. This chain joins TRBV4-3 and TRBJ1-1, with a tentative D call TRBD1 (5 bases). Per germline, CDR1 LGHNA and CDR2 YSLEER. V lost 0 bases, J lost 7 bases, and 12 bases lay in between. CDR3 length: 14 residues. The CDR3 reads CASSQDLTAHEAFF. The DNA of the CDR3 is TGCGCCAGCAGCCAAGATTTGACAGCGCATGAAGCTTTCTTT.

The V call is TRBV14, the J call TRBJ2-7, with a possible D match to TRBD1 (5 bases). Germline CDR1 is SGHDN and CDR2 is FVKESK. The CDR3 is 14 residues long. Deletions cut 5 bases from V and 1 base from J, with 12 bases between. CDR3 loop: CASSEGHLSYEQYF. The CDR3 bases are TGTGCCAGCAGCGAAGGACACCTATCCTACGAGCAGTACTTC.

The chain is built from TRBV6-5 and TRBJ2-6; the D is unclear. Germline-derived CDR1 and CDR2 are MNHEY and SVGAGI. Trimming removed 2 bases at V and 0 bases at J, with 5 bases between. The CDR3 spans 15 residues. This chain's CDR3 is CASSYDTSGANVLTF. As DNA, the CDR3 is TGTGCCAGCAGTTACGACACCTCTGGGGCCAACGTCCTGACTTTC.

The gene calls are TRBV5-4 and TRBJ1-4; 8 bases match TRBD1. CDR1 and CDR2 (germline): SGHNT, YYREEE (reference sequence). With 0 bases clipped from V and 4 bases from J, the junction kept 2 bases outside the gene matches. This CDR3 is 15 amino acids long. DNA of the CDR3: TGTGCCAGCAGCTTGGACAGGGGGGTTAATGAAAAACTGTTTTTT. Its protein is CASSLDRGVNEKLFF.

The V call is TRBV14, the J call TRBJ1-6; 8 bases match TRBD1. The CDR3 totals 14 residues. CDR1 SGHDN and CDR2 FVKESK come from the germline V gene. V was pared by 3 bases and J by 7 bases, with 2 bases of the junction left unmatched. The CDR3 sequence: CASSHRTGNSPLHF. In nucleotides, the CDR3 is TGTGCCAGCAGCCACAGGACAGGGAATTCACCCCTCCACTTT.

As DNA, the CDR3 is TGTGCCAGCAGCGACCGACACCGATGGGACACTGAAGCTTTCTTT. Amino acids: CASSDRHRWDTEAFF. The V call is TRBV11-3, the J call TRBJ1-1; no firm D call. In germline, CDR1 is SGHNT, CDR2 YENEEA. V lost 5 bases and J 3 bases, leaving 16 bases between the germline ends. CDR3 length: 15 amino acids.

The chain couples TRBV28 to TRBJ1-6, with TRBD1 identical over 7 bases. V shed 4 bases and J 6 bases; nucleotides not matched to a gene: 15. Per the germline V gene, CDR1 is MDHEN and CDR2 is SYDVKM. The CDR3 extends over 18 amino acids. In DNA form, the CDR3 reads TGTGCCAGCAGTTGGGACAGAAAGCAAGGGTTCATTAATTCACCCCTCCACTTT. The encoded protein is CASSWDRKQGFINSPLHF.

J is TRBJ1-1 and V is TRBV6-5, with D maybe TRBD1 (5 bases). Germline V gene sequence: CDR1 MNHEY, CDR2 SVGAGI. CDR3 length equals 14 residues. Trimming removed 1 base at V and 1 base at J, with 7 bases between. CDR3 residues: CASSYYQGNTEAFF. The CDR3 DNA follows: TGTGCCAGCAGTTACTACCAGGGGAACACTGAAGCTTTCTTT.

The J gene is TRBJ2-7, the V gene TRBV5-1; 8 bases are a match to TRBD1. Losses at the gene ends were 2 bases for V and 1 base for J; bases not matched to a gene: 11. CDR3 length: 17 amino acids. Germline-derived CDR1 and CDR2 are SGHRS and YFSETQ. The CDR3 DNA sequence: TGCGCCAGCAGCTTCTTCGCGCCCGGGACAGGTTCCTACGAGCAGTACTTC. Translation gives CASSFFAPGTGSYEQYF.

For this clone: The sample holds other DNA sequences that translate to the same CDR3. The chain joins TRBV7-2 to TRBJ1-1; D might be TRBD1 (6 bases). The germline V gene encodes CDR1 SGHTA and CDR2 FQGNSA. The CDR3 is 13 amino acids. V lost 4 bases, J lost 5 bases, and 11 bases lay in between. CDR3 DNA sequence: TGTGCCAGCAGCTCCCAGGGGAGAACTGAAGCTTTCTTT. It encodes CASSSQGRTEAFF.

V is TRBV28 and J is TRBJ1-1, with D unclear. Germline CDR1 reads MDHEN; CDR2 reads SYDVKM. The CDR3 totals 11 residues. Between the trimmed V and J ends, which lost 0 bases and 11 bases, there was a span of 7 bases. The CDR3: CASSLWGEAFF. Here the CDR3 DNA reads TGTGCCAGCAGTTTATGGGGCGAGGCTTTCTTT.

The chain recombines TRBV28 with TRBJ1-3; D perhaps matches TRBD1 (5 bases). The CDR3 is 18 amino acids. Germline V gene data show CDR1 as MDHEN and CDR2 as SYDVKM. Trimming cost V 5 bases and J 3 bases, with 23 bases left between them. The CDR3 coding sequence is TGTGCCAGCAGTGCACAGATCAGGGCCCGGTTTATTGGAAACACCATATATTTT. As protein: CASSAQIRARFIGNTIYF.

The V and J genes are TRBV14 and TRBJ1-1, with D unresolved. The CDR3 runs 12 residues. CDR1 and CDR2 from the germline V gene are SGHDN and FVKESK. V lost 11 bases and J lost 3, with 13 bases in between. The CDR3, as DNA: TGTGCCGCCGATCGAGTGGACACTGAAGCTTTCTTT. It codes for CAADRVDTEAFF.

The genes are TRBV3-1 (or the pseudogene TRBV3-2) and TRBJ2-5; TRBD2 matches at 16 bases. This CDR3 has 16 amino acids. From germline, CDR1 is LGHDT and CDR2 YNNKEL (reference sequence). V was pared by 3 bases and J by 10 bases, with 8 bases of the junction left unmatched. The CDR3 DNA reads as TGTGCCAGCAGCCAGGGACTAGCGGGAGGGGTTCCCCACCAGTACTTC. This codes for CASSQGLAGGVPHQYF.

The genes are TRBV5-5 and TRBJ2-7; a possible D gene is TRBD2 (5 bases). This CDR3 region has 16 residues. Germline-derived CDR1 and CDR2 are SGHKS and YYEKEE (reference sequence). V lost 1 base and J lost 7, with 21 bases in between. CDR3 in DNA: TGTGCCAGCAGCTTGTTAAATTCGGCCTTGGCGGGTGAGCAGTACTTC. Protein sequence: CASSLLNSALAGEQYF.

The chain carries TRBV19 and TRBJ1-5; 8 positions agree with TRBD1. J lost 0 bases, V lost 5 bases, and 6 bases had no gene match. The CDR3 is 16 residues long. The germline CDR1 and CDR2 sequences are LNHDA and SQIVND (reference sequence). The CDR3 nucleotides read TGTGCCAGTAGTCTGGACAGGGACAATAGCAATCAGCCCCAGCATTTT. Protein sequence: CASSLDRDNSNQPQHF.

The chain couples TRBV3-1 (or the pseudogene TRBV3-2) to TRBJ1-2; D gene unclear. Per the germline V gene, CDR1 is LGHDT and CDR2 is YNNKEL (reference sequence). CDR3 size: 13 residues. The ends were cut back, 4 bases at V and 1 base at J, with 7 bases in the middle. CDR3 in amino acids: CASSRNSNYGYTF. DNA for the CDR3: TGTGCCAGCAGCCGGAACAGTAACTATGGCTACACCTTC.

The chain has TRBV18 and TRBJ1-1; a weak D match, TRBD1 (6 bases). V was trimmed by 5 bases and J by 5 bases, leaving 15 bases between them. The CDR3 length is 14 residues. Germline CDR1 and CDR2: KGHSH and LQKENI. CDR3 in DNA: TGTGCCAGCTCAACTCAGGCCCAGGGGACTGAAGCTTTCTTT. It translates to CASSTQAQGTEAFF.